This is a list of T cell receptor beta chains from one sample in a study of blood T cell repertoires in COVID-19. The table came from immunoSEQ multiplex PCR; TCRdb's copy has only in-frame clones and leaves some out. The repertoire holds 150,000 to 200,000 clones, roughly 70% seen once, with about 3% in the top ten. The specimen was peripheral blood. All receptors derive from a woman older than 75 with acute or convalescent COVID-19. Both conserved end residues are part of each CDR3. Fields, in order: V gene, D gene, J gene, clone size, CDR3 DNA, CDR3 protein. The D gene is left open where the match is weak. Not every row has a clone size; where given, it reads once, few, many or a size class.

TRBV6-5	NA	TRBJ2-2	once	TGTGCCAGCAGGCCTTGGGGGGAGAACACCGGGGAGCTGTTTTTT	CASRPWGENTGELFF
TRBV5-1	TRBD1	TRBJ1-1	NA	TGCGCCAGCAGCTCGGGGACAGGGGCCCAGCAGGTGGCTTTCTTT	CASSSGTGAQQVAFF
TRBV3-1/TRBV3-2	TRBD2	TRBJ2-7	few	TGTGCCAGCAGCCAAATAGGTCGGACTAGCGTCTACGAGCAGTACTTC	CASSQIGRTSVYEQYF
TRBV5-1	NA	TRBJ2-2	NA	TGCGCCAGCAGCCAGACCCTGACTGGCCCCGGGGAGCTGTTTTTT	CASSQTLTGPGELFF
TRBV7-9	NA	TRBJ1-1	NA	TGTGCCAGCAGCGCCCAGACAGTGAACACTGAAGCTTTCTTT	CASSAQTVNTEAFF
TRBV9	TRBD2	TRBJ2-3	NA	TGTGCCAGCAGCGGTAGCGGGATGGTAAGAGATACGCAGTATTTT	CASSGSGMVRDTQYF
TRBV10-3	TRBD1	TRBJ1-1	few	TGTGCCATCAGCAGGACAGGGACTAACACTGAAGCTTTCTTT	CAISRTGTNTEAFF
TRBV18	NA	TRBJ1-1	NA	TGTGCCAGCTCACCAGCAAGCGGGGGGAAGGCTTTCTTT	CASSPASGGKAFF
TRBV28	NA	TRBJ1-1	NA	TGTGCCAGCAGCGGACAGAGGGGCACTGAAGCTTTCTTT	CASSGQRGTEAFF
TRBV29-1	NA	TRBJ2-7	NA	TGCAGCGTTGAATCGCGTTACGAGCAGTACTTC	CSVESRYEQYF
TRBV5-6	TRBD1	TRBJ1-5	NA	TGTGCCAGCAGCTTGGCTCCCGGACAGGGGGCCGGGGAAAATCAGCCCCAGCATTTT	CASSLAPGQGAGENQPQHF
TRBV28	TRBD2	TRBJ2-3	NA	TGTGCCAGCAGTTTACTAGCGGGAGGGCTGGATACGCAGTATTTT	CASSLLAGGLDTQYF
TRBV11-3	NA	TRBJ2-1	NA	TGTGCCAGCAGCTTAGCGGGAATGGAGCAGTTCTTC	CASSLAGMEQFF
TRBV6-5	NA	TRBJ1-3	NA	TGTGCCAGCAAAATGGACAGATCTGGAAACACCATATATTTT	CASKMDRSGNTIYF
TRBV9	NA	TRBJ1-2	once	TGTGCCAGCAGCGTAGAACCCAACTTGAACTATGGCTACACCTTC	CASSVEPNLNYGYTF
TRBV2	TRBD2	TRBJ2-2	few	TGTGCCAGCAGTGAAGCCCCCCCGACTAGCGGGAGGGTCCCCGGGGAGCTGTTTTTT	CASSEAPPTSGRVPGELFF
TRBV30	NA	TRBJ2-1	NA	TGTGCCTGGAGCGACGACAGAGGATTCCAGTTCTTC	CAWSDDRGFQFF